Listed below are T cell receptor beta chains from one sample, sequenced in a study of early T cells in non-severe SARS-CoV-2 infection. MiXCR, applied by TCRdb to the 5' RACE reads, yields one record per CDR3 protein. The table has about 100,000 distinct CDR3 sequences, 9% to 14% seen once; the top ten hold less than 3.5%. The sequenced material came from whole blood. The receptor set was obtained from an adult who was a healthcare worker with PCR-confirmed SARS-CoV-2 infection or an uninfected control (not recorded which). CDR3s include the opening cysteine and the closing phenylalanine or tryptophan. A D gene is named only where the DNA matches it firmly. Some rows have no size entry. The others give once, few or many, or a class for an expanded clone.

many	TRBV10-3	-	TRBJ2-1	TGTGCCATAGATGAATCAGGCGGGGTCGCCTACAATGAGCAGTTCTTC	CAIDESGGVAYNEQFF
many	TRBV3-1	-	TRBJ1-1	TGTGCCAGCGGATGGATGAACACTGAAGCTTTCTTT	CASGWMNTEAFF
many	TRBV5-5	-	TRBJ2-1	TGTGCCAGCAGCATCACGGTTTACAATGAGCAGTTCTTC	CASSITVYNEQFF
-	TRBV2	-	TRBJ2-1	TGTGCCAGCAGCTTCAGCGGGCTTTCCTACAATGAGCAGTTCTTC	CASSFSGLSYNEQFF
few	TRBV12-3/TRBV12-4	-	TRBJ1-6	TGTGCCAGCAGCCCCCCGCCGGGGAAAAGGAATTCACCCCTCCACTTT	CASSPPPGKRNSPLHF
many	TRBV5-6	TRBD1	TRBJ1-1	TGTGCCAGCAGCCCCAGGACAGGAGTGAACACTGAAGCTTTCTTT	CASSPRTGVNTEAFF
-	TRBV11-2	-	TRBJ1-6	TGTGCCAGCAGCTTACGGCCGGGTGGCTGGTCACCCCTCCACTTT	CASSLRPGGWSPLHF
-	TRBV5-4	-	TRBJ2-1	TGTGCCAGCAGCTTGGCCCAAGGGGCAGGTGGGGGCAATGAGCAGTTCTTC	CASSLAQGAGGGNEQFF
few	TRBV6-5	TRBD2	TRBJ2-1	TGTGCCAGCAGTTACTCGACTAGCCCGTTCTACAATGAGCAGTTCTTC	CASSYSTSPFYNEQFF
-	TRBV27	-	TRBJ2-2	TGTGCCAGCAGTTTATATGTCACCGGGGAGCTGTTTTTT	CASSLYVTGELFF
few	TRBV30	-	TRBJ2-2	TGTGCCTGGTCTCAGGGGCGGATCGCCGGGGAGCTGTTTTTT	CAWSQGRIAGELFF
few	TRBV29-1	-	TRBJ2-6	TGCAGCGCTGATGGGGTTGGGGCCAACGTCCTGACTTTC	CSADGVGANVLTF
many	TRBV6-1	-	TRBJ2-3	TGTGCCAGCAGTGAAGGGTCCCCAGCAACAGATACGCAGTATTTT	CASSEGSPATDTQYF
-	TRBV15	TRBD1	TRBJ2-1	TGTGCCACCAGCCCGGACAGGGGGGTCTACAATGAGCAGTTCTTC	CATSPDRGVYNEQFF
-	TRBV18	-	TRBJ1-3	TGTGCCAGCTCACCACTCCGGTCCCAATACTCTGGAAACACCATATATTTT	CASSPLRSQYSGNTIYF
many	TRBV12-3/TRBV12-4	-	TRBJ1-1	TGTGCCAGCATCCAACTCGGGGAGAACACTGAAGCTTTCTTT	CASIQLGENTEAFF
-	TRBV11-2	TRBD2	TRBJ2-1	TGTGCCAGCAGCTTAGCCCGACTAGCGGGAGCCTACAATGAGCAGTTCTTC	CASSLARLAGAYNEQFF
-	TRBV29-1	-	TRBJ1-5	TGCAGCGTTGTTCTAAGGGGAAGCAATCAGCCCCAGCATTTT	CSVVLRGSNQPQHF
few	TRBV7-9	TRBD2	TRBJ2-1	TGTGCCAGCAGCTTATACGCCCTAGCGGGCAGTTACAATGAGCAGTTCTTC	CASSLYALAGSYNEQFF
many	TRBV12-3/TRBV12-4	TRBD1	TRBJ1-6	TGTGCCAGCACCAGGGACAGACGAAATTCACCCCTCCACTTT	CASTRDRRNSPLHF
-	TRBV10-3	TRBD2	TRBJ2-1	TGTGCCATCAGTGAGTCGACGCGGGAGGGCGATGAGCAGTTCTTC	CAISESTREGDEQFF
-	TRBV12-3/TRBV12-4	-	TRBJ2-7	TGTGCCAGCAGTCTCTTTACCTACGAGCAGTACTTC	CASSLFTYEQYF
-	TRBV12-3/TRBV12-4	TRBD1	TRBJ1-2	TGTGCCAGCAGTCCCAGGACAGGTCCCTACTATGGCTACACCTTC	CASSPRTGPYYGYTF
-	TRBV29-1	TRBD1	TRBJ1-2	TGCAGCGCTGAAGCAGGGGGAGGCTACACCTTC	CSAEAGGGYTF
-	TRBV6-1	-	TRBJ2-3	TGTGCCAGCAGTGTAATGGAGCTGAGCACAGATACGCAGTATTTT	CASSVMELSTDTQYF
many	TRBV7-3	TRBD2	TRBJ2-3	TGTGCCAGCAGCTTAACGGGACTAGCCCTGGATACGCAGTATTTT	CASSLTGLALDTQYF
few	TRBV3-1	TRBD2	TRBJ2-1	TGTGCCAGCACCTGGACTAGCGGAGGGTACAATGAGCAGTTCTTC	CASTWTSGGYNEQFF
-	TRBV4-2	-	TRBJ2-1	TGTGTCAGCAGACCATCGGCCAGTAACAATGAGCAGTTCTTC	CVSRPSASNNEQFF
many	TRBV3-1	TRBD1	TRBJ1-2	TGTGCCAGCAGCCAAGCAGGGGGCAAGAACTATGGCTACACCTTC	CASSQAGGKNYGYTF
-	TRBV20-1	-	TRBJ2-1	TGCAGTGCTAGAGGAGGTGGCAATGAGCAGTTCTTC	CSARGGGNEQFF
many	TRBV29-1	TRBD1	TRBJ1-1	TGCAGCGTTGAAGCCCGTTTCCCCTCCCGGGACAGGGGTAAACCGAACACTGAAGCTTTCTTT	CSVEARFPSRDRGKPNTEAFF
-	TRBV25-1	-	TRBJ2-7	TGTGCCAGCAGTGAACCGGGCGTAACCTACGAGCAGTACTTC	CASSEPGVTYEQYF
-	TRBV7-9	TRBD1	TRBJ1-5	TGTGCCAGCAGCTACGGACAGGGAGGACAGCCCCAGCATTTT	CASSYGQGGQPQHF
many	TRBV5-6	TRBD1	TRBJ2-5	TGTGCCAGCAGCTTGGCCGGTCGCCAGGGGGCAGGAGAGACCCAGTACTTC	CASSLAGRQGAGETQYF
-	TRBV7-6	TRBD1	TRBJ1-5	TGTGCCAGCAGCCCTTCCGGGACAGGGAGCAATCAGCCCCAGCATTTT	CASSPSGTGSNQPQHF
few	TRBV29-1	TRBD2	TRBJ2-1	TGCAGCGTTGGGGAGCGAGCGGGAGTATCCTACAATGAGCAGTTCTTC	CSVGERAGVSYNEQFF
many	TRBV30	-	TRBJ2-6	TGTGCCTTGGACAGAAACTCTGGGGCCAACGTCCTGACTTTC	CALDRNSGANVLTF
-	TRBV7-2	TRBD1	TRBJ1-2	TGTGCCAGCAGCTCGACAGGGGGAGGATTTAAAGGCTACACCTTC	CASSSTGGGFKGYTF
many	TRBV11-1	TRBD1	TRBJ1-2	TGTGCCAGCAGCACGACAGGGACCAACTATGGCTACACCTTC	CASSTTGTNYGYTF
-	TRBV9	-	TRBJ2-1	TGTGCCAGCAGCGTAGAGCTAGCTAGGCCGTACAATGAGCAGTTCTTC	CASSVELARPYNEQFF
-	TRBV5-1	-	TRBJ2-2	TGCGCCAGCAGCTTGCAGGGGCCAACCGGGGAGCTGTTTTTT	CASSLQGPTGELFF